Listed below are T cell receptor beta chains from one sample, sequenced in a study of beta chain features in type 1 diabetes. Profiling relied on immunoSEQ multiplex PCR, and the TCRdb table lists in-frame clones only, not all of them. The data show about 660,000 clones, over 11% seen once. Sequenced input: naive CD4+ T cells from blood. The source of these receptors is a man aged 18 to 30 with type 1 diabetes. The CDR3 runs from the conserved cysteine through the conserved F or W. Fields, in order: clone size, J gene, D gene, V gene, CDR3 DNA, CDR3 protein. D genes are given only for firm matches. Part of the rows lack a size; the others show once, few, many or a class for expanded clones.

NA | TRBJ2-5 | TRBD2 | TRBV29-1 | TGCACGGGACTAGCGGGAGAGACCCAGTACTTC | CTGLAGETQYF
once | TRBJ2-7 | TRBD2 | TRBV19 | TGTGCCAGTGGCGCTAGCGGGAGTTACGAGCAGTACTTC | CASGASGSYEQYF
NA | TRBJ2-5 | TRBD1 | TRBV9 | TGTGCCAGCAGCCGGACAGGGTCAGAGACCCAGTACTTC | CASSRTGSETQYF
few | TRBJ1-2 | NA | TRBV6-5 | TGTGCCAGCTCCTCCTTTGAAGGCTACACCTTC | CASSSFEGYTF
few | TRBJ1-3 | NA | TRBV9 | TGTGCCAGCAGCGTAGACGCGAACCGGGGCGGAAACACCATATATTTT | CASSVDANRGGNTIYF
NA | TRBJ2-4 | NA | TRBV2 | TGTGCCAGCAGAGCCTTCCGGGACTCGTACTTC | CASRAFRDSYF
few | TRBJ2-1 | TRBD2 | TRBV30 | TGTGCCTGGACGGTCGGGACTAGCAGATACAATGAGCAGTTCTTC | CAWTVGTSRYNEQFF
NA | TRBJ1-2 | NA | TRBV2 | TGTGCCAGCGCCCCAGCTGGCTACACCTTC | CASAPAGYTF
NA | TRBJ1-4 | TRBD1 | TRBV4-2 | TGTGCCAGCAGCCCCCCGACAGGGGCCCCTAATGAAAAACTGTTTTTT | CASSPPTGAPNEKLFF
few | TRBJ2-2 | NA | TRBV5-1 | TGCGCCAGCAGCCCGACAGACACCGGGGAGCTGTTTTTT | CASSPTDTGELFF
NA | TRBJ2-2 | NA | TRBV5-4 | TGTGCCAGCAACTCCGGACATAATGCGAACACCGGGGAGCTGTTTTTT | CASNSGHNANTGELFF
many | TRBJ2-1 | NA | TRBV9 | TGTGCCAGCAGCGGAGCCCCGGCAGATGAGCAGTTCTTC | CASSGAPADEQFF
NA | TRBJ1-2 | NA | TRBV30 | TGTGCCTGGACACGACGGAACTATGGCTACACCTTC | CAWTRRNYGYTF
NA | TRBJ2-1 | NA | TRBV7-9 | TGTGCCAGCAGCTTAGGGGCCGGGAATGGACGCAATGAGCAGTTCTTC | CASSLGAGNGRNEQFF
few | TRBJ2-5 | NA | TRBV29-1 | TGCAGCGTTGGGGCCCGCTGGGGAGAGACCCAGTACTTC | CSVGARWGETQYF
NA | TRBJ2-3 | NA | TRBV10-3 | TGTGCCATCAGTGACAGGGGAGATACGCAGTATTTT | CAISDRGDTQYF
NA | TRBJ1-2 | NA | TRBV14 | TGTGCCAGCAGCCAAACAGGGTATGGCTACACCTTC | CASSQTGYGYTF
NA | TRBJ2-3 | NA | TRBV4-3 | TGCGCCAGCAGCCAAGCGGGTACCCCTGGCACAGATACGCAGTATTTT | CASSQAGTPGTDTQYF
few | TRBJ1-1 | TRBD1 | TRBV9 | TGTGCCAGCAGCACTCGAGGACAGGGGGTTAACACTGAAGCTTTCTTT | CASSTRGQGVNTEAFF
few | TRBJ2-6 | NA | TRBV27 | TGTGCCAGCGGCGCAGTTGGGGCCAACGTCCTGACTTTC | CASGAVGANVLTF
NA | TRBJ2-7 | TRBD1 | TRBV28 | TGTGCCAGCAGTCCCGGGACAGGGTCATCCTACGAGCAGTACTTC | CASSPGTGSSYEQYF
few | TRBJ2-4 | NA | TRBV5-1 | TGCGCCAGCAGCGGTCCAGGGACTTTTATAAACATTCAGTACTTC | CASSGPGTFINIQYF
few | TRBJ1-2 | NA | TRBV7-9 | TGTGCCAGCACCGTTGAGGGTCATGGCTACACCTTC | CASTVEGHGYTF
NA | TRBJ1-6 | NA | TRBV27 | TGTGCCAGCAGCCAGGGGACCTTCTATAATTCACCCCTCCACTTT | CASSQGTFYNSPLHF
NA | TRBJ1-2 | TRBD1 | TRBV18 | TGTGCCAGCTCACCGGACAGGGAAGGCTACACCTTC | CASSPDREGYTF
NA | TRBJ2-1 | TRBD2 | TRBV7-2 | TGTGCCAGCAGCTTAGCGGTCGGGAGGGACAATGAGCAGTTCTTC | CASSLAVGRDNEQFF
NA | TRBJ2-3 | TRBD1 | TRBV10-3 | TGTGCCATCAGTGAGGGTGGACAGGGGTCTGCAGATACGCAGTATTTT | CAISEGGQGSADTQYF
NA | TRBJ2-7 | TRBD1 | TRBV7-2 | TGTGCCAGCAGCCCGTCCGGGACAGGGCACGAGCAGTACTTC | CASSPSGTGHEQYF
few | TRBJ1-1 | TRBD1 | TRBV4-2 | TGTGCCAGCAGCCTACAGGGGGCGTACACTGAAGCTTTCTTT | CASSLQGAYTEAFF
few | TRBJ2-2 | NA | TRBV7-3 | TGTGCCAGCAGCTGGAGGGGCACAGGGGCTGGCGGGGAGCTGTTTTTT | CASSWRGTGAGGELFF
NA | TRBJ1-1 | NA | TRBV9 | TGTGCCAGCAGCGTAGGGGTTACCGGGGAAGCTTTCTTT | CASSVGVTGEAFF
NA | TRBJ2-3 | NA | TRBV30 | TGTGCCTGGAGCGTAGATACGCAGTATTTT | CAWSVDTQYF
few | TRBJ2-3 | NA | TRBV18 | TGTGCCAGCACCCCCCCAGCTACAGCGCTGGGTACGCAGTATTTT | CASTPPATALGTQYF
few | TRBJ2-7 | TRBD1 | TRBV14 | TGTGCCAGCAGCCGGGGGACAGACGGGTTGCGGTACTTC | CASSRGTDGLRYF
few | TRBJ2-6 | NA | TRBV6-4 | TGTGCCAGCAGTCAAAGATCCTCTGGGGCCAACGTCCTGACTTTC | CASSQRSSGANVLTF
NA | TRBJ1-1 | TRBD1 | TRBV13 | TGTGCCAGCAGCGCCACACAGGGGGCGGCTTTCTTT | CASSATQGAAFF
NA | TRBJ2-1 | NA | TRBV9 | TGTGCCAGCAGCGATAGGGGGGTCTACAATGAGCAGTTCTTC | CASSDRGVYNEQFF
NA | TRBJ1-3 | NA | TRBV30 | TGTGCCTGGAGTTGGGGTGGAAACACCATATATTTT | CAWSWGGNTIYF
few | TRBJ1-4 | TRBD1 | TRBV2 | TGTGCCAGCAGTCCCGGGACAGGGGGCGAAAAACTGTTTTTT | CASSPGTGGEKLFF
NA | TRBJ2-7 | TRBD2 | TRBV29-1 | TGCAGCGTAACACCTGGGACTAGCGGGGGTTACGAGCAGTACTTC | CSVTPGTSGGYEQYF
NA | TRBJ2-6 | NA | TRBV9 | TGTGCCAGCAGCGCCAGAGAGGGTGTCTCTGGGGCCAACGTCCTGACTTTC | CASSAREGVSGANVLTF
NA | TRBJ1-1 | NA | TRBV30 | TGTGCCTGGATTGGGGTCACTGAAGCTTTCTTT | CAWIGVTEAFF
NA | TRBJ2-3 | TRBD1 | TRBV7-2 | TGTGCCAGCAGCCCAGGGACAGGGTCAGATACGCAGTATTTT | CASSPGTGSDTQYF
few | TRBJ1-3 | NA | TRBV7-9 | TGTGCCAGCAGCCGGCCCACCGATCTTGGAAACACCATATATTTT | CASSRPTDLGNTIYF
few | TRBJ2-3 | NA | TRBV29-1 | TGCAGCGTTGAAGAGGGTCCAGATACGCAGTATTTT | CSVEEGPDTQYF
few | TRBJ1-2 | NA | TRBV28 | TGTGCCAGCACCCCCGGAGGAGGCCGGTATGGCTACACCTTC | CASTPGGGRYGYTF
few | TRBJ2-5 | NA | TRBV9 | TGTGCCAGCAGCGTCGGGGGCCGCCAAGAGACCCAGTACTTC | CASSVGGRQETQYF
NA | TRBJ1-6 | NA | TRBV28 | TGTGCCAGCAGTCGTGACAAACCCCTCCACTTT | CASSRDKPLHF
few | TRBJ2-7 | NA | TRBV5-1 | TGCGCCAGCAGCTCCGGGGCTCCAACGTACGAGCAGTACTTC | CASSSGAPTYEQYF
few | TRBJ2-7 | NA | TRBV7-2 | TGTGCCAGCAGCCAAATGTCCGGGGCTCGGTACGAGCAGTACTTC | CASSQMSGARYEQYF
NA | TRBJ2-1 | NA | TRBV4-3 | TGCGCCAGCAGCCCCCGCTGGGACAATGAGCAGTTCTTC | CASSPRWDNEQFF
few | TRBJ1-1 | TRBD1 | TRBV6-5 | TGTGCCAGCAGTTACTCGACAGGGAGCACTGAAGCTTTCTTT | CASSYSTGSTEAFF
NA | TRBJ2-2 | NA | TRBV5-1 | TGCGCCAGCAGCCCGAACACCGGGGAGCTGTTTTTT | CASSPNTGELFF